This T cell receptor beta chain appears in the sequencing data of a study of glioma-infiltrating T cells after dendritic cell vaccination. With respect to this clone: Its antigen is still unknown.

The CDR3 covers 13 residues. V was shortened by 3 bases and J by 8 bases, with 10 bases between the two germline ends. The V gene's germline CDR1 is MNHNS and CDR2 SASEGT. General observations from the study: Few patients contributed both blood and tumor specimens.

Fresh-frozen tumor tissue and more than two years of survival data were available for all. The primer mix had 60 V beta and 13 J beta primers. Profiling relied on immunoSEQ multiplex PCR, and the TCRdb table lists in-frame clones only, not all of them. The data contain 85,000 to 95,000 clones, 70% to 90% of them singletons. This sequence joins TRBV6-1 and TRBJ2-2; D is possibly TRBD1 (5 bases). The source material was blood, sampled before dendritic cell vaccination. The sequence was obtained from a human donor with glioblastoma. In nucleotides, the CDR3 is TGTGCCAGCAGTGAGTTTCAGGGAGGGGAGCTGTTTTTT. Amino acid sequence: CASSEFQGGELFF.